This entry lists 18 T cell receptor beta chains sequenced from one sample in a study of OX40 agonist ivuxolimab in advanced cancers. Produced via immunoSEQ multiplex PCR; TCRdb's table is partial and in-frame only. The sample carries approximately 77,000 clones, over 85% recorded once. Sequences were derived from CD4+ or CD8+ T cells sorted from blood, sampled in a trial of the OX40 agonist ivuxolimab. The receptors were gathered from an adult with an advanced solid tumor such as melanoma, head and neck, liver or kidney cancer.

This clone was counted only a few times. CDR3: CASSETGSHTEAFF. CDR3 nucleotides: TGCGCCAGCAGCGAAACAGGGTCACACACTGAAGCTTTCTTT. The chain combines TRBV5-1 with TRBJ1-1, with D possibly being TRBD1 (6 bases). V lost 4 bases and J 3 bases, leaving 13 bases between the germline ends. Germline CDR1 SGHRS, CDR2 YFSETQ. This CDR3 spans 14 amino acids.

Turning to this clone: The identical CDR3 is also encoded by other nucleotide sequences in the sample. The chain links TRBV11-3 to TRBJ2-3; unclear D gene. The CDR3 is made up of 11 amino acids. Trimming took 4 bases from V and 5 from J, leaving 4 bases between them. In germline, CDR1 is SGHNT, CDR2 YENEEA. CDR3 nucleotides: TGTGCCAGCAGCTCGAGAGATACGCAGTATTTT. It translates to CASSSRDTQYF.

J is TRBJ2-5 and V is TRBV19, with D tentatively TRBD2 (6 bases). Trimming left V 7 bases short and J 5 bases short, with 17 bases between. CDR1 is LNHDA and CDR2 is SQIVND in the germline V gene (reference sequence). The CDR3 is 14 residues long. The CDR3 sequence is CASTLDPRDETQYF. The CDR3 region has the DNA TGTGCCAGTACCCTGGACCCGCGGGATGAGACCCAGTACTTC.

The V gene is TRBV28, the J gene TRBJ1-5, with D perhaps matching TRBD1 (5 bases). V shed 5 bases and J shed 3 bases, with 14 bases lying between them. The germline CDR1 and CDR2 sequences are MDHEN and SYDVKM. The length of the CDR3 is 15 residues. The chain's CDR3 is CASSPIGGDNQPQHF. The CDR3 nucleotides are TGTGCCAGCAGTCCTATCGGGGGGGACAATCAGCCCCAGCATTTT.

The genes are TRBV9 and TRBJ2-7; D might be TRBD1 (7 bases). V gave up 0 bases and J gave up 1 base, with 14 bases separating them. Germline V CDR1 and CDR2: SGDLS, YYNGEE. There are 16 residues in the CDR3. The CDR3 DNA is TGTGCCAGCAGCGTAGGAGGAGGGGACAGATCCTACGAGCAGTACTTC. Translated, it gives CASSVGGGDRSYEQYF.

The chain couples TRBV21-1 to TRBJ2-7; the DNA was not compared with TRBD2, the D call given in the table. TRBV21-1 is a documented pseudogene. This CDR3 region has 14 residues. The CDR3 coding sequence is TGTGCCAGCAGCAAATCTCGGAGCTCCTACGAGCAGTACTTC. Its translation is CASSKSRSSYEQYF.

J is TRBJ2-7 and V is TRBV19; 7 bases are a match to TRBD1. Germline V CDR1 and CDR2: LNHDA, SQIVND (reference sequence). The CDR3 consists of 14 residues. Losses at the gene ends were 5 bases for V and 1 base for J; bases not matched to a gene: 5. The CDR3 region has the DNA TGTGCCAGTAGTTCCGGACAGGAATCCTACGAGCAGTACTTC. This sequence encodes CASSSGQESYEQYF.

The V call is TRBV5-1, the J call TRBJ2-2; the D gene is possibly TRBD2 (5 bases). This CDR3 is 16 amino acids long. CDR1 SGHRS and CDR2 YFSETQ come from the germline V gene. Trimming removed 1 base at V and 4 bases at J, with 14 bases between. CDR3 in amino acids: CASSLSVPGLTGELFF. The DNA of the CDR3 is TGCGCCAGCAGCTTGAGTGTCCCAGGACTCACCGGGGAGCTGTTTTTT.

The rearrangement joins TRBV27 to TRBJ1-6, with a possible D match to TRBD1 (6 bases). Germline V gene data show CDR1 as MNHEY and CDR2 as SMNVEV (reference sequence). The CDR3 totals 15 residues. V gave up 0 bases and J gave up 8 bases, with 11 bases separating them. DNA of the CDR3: TGTGCCAGCAGTTTATCTGGACAGTTTTATTCACCCCTCCACTTT. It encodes CASSLSGQFYSPLHF.

The CDR3 bases are TGCAGCGTCCATCTTGGACAGGGGCAAAACATTCAGTACTTC. This encodes CSVHLGQGQNIQYF. The rearrangement links TRBV29-1 to TRBJ2-4, with TRBD1 identical over 9 bases. This CDR3 spans 14 amino acids. V lost 6 bases and J lost 5; bases outside the gene matches: 8. Germline V gene sequence: CDR1 SQVTM, CDR2 ANQGSEA.

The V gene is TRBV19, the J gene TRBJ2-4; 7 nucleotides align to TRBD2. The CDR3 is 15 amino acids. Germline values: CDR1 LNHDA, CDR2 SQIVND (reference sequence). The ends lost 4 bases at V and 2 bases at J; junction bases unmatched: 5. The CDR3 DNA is TGTGCCAGTAGTACCTCGGGAGGTTCCAAAAACATTCAGTACTTC. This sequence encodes CASSTSGGSKNIQYF.

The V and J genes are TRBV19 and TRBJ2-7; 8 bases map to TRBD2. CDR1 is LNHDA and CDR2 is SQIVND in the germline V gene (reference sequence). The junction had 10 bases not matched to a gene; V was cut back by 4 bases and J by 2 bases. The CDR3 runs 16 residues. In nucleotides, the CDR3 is TGTGCCAGTAGTACCCCTCGGGCGGGAGGACCCTACGAGCAGTACTTC. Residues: CASSTPRAGGPYEQYF.

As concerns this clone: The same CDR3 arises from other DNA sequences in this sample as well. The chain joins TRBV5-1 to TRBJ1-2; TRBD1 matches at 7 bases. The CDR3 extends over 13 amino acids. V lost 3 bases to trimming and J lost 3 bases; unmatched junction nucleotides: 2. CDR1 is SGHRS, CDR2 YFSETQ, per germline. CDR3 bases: TGCGCCAGCAGCTCTACAGGGGACTATGGCTACACCTTC. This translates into CASSSTGDYGYTF.

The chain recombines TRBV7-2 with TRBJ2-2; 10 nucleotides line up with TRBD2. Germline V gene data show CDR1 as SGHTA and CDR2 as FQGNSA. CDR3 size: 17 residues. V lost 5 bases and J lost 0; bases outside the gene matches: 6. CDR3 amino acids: CASSGPTSGSNTGELFF. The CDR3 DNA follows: TGTGCCAGCAGCGGCCCGACTAGCGGGTCGAACACCGGGGAGCTGTTTTTT.

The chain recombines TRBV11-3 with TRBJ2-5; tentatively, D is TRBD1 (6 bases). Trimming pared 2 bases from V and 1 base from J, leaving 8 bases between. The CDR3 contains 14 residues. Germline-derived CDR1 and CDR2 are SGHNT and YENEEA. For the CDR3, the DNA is TGTGCCAGCAGCTTACGGGACACCCAAGAGACCCAGTACTTC. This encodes CASSLRDTQETQYF.

In nucleotides, the CDR3 is TGTGCCAGCATCCCGGGACAGGGGAGCCAGCCCCAGCATTTT. Its protein is CASIPGQGSQPQHF. The chain combines TRBV28 with TRBJ1-5; TRBD1 agrees at 10 bases. This CDR3 is 14 amino acids long. Germline CDR1 is MDHEN and CDR2 is SYDVKM. V lost 7 bases, J lost 7 bases, and 7 bases stayed unmatched.

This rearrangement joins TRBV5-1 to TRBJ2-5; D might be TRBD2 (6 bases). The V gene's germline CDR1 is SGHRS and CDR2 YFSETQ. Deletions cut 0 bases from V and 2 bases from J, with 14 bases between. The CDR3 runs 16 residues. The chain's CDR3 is CASSLGVRGAQETQYF. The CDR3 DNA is TGCGCCAGCAGCTTGGGCGTCCGCGGGGCTCAAGAGACCCAGTACTTC. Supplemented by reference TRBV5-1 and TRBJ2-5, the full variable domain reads KAGVTQTPRYLIKTRGQQVTLSCSPISGHRSVSWYQQTPGQGLQFLFEYFSETQRNKGNFPGRFSGRQFSNSRSEMNVSTLELGDSALYLCASSLGVRGAQETQYFGPGTRLLVL.

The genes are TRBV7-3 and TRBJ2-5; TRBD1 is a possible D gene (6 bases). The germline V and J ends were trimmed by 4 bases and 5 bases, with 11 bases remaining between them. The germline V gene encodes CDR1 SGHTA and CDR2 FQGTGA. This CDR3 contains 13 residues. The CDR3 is CASSYDRSETQYF. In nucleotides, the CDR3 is TGTGCCAGCAGCTACGACAGGTCCGAGACCCAGTACTTC.